These 16 T cell receptor beta chains were sequenced from one sample in a study of beta chain features in type 1 diabetes. The authors reverse transcribed all of the isolated RNA, so sequencing captured expressed TCRB transcripts. The repertoire was sequenced with immunoSEQ multiplex PCR; TCRdb's copy has only in-frame clones and lacks some. The sample consists of about 360,000 clones, over 9.5% of them appearing once. Sequenced input: naive CD4+ T cells from blood. These receptors came from a man in his late teens or twenties in good health.

The chain employs TRBV7-2 and TRBJ2-5, with TRBD2 identical over 10 bases. CDR3 size: 17 residues. Germline trimming cut 1 base from V and 5 bases from J; bases unmatched to any gene: 10. Germline V gene sequence: CDR1 SGHTA, CDR2 FQGNSA. The CDR3 spells CASSLGASGRIGETQYF. The CDR3 DNA reads as TGTGCCAGCAGCTTAGGGGCTAGCGGGAGAATCGGGGAGACCCAGTACTTC.

V gene TRBV28 combines with J gene TRBJ2-7; 8 bases line up with TRBD1. Per the germline V gene, CDR1 is MDHEN and CDR2 is SYDVKM. The V gene end was trimmed by 6 bases and the J gene end by 6 bases; junction bases not matched to a gene: 13. This CDR3 region has 15 residues. In DNA, the CDR3 is TGTGCCAGCAGCTACGGGGACAGGACTTCTGGCGAGCAGTACTTC. Translated: CASSYGDRTSGEQYF.

V is TRBV4-2 and J is TRBJ2-1; the match to TRBD2 covers 9 bases. CDR3 length: 17 amino acids. Trimming at V came to 0 bases and at J to 3 bases, leaving 6 bases not matched to a gene. In germline, CDR1 is LGHNA, CDR2 YNFKEQ. CDR3 nucleotide sequence: TGTGCCAGCAGCCAAGAGGGACGGCGGGGGGGCTACAATGAGCAGTTCTTC. Translation: CASSQEGRRGGYNEQFF.

V usage is TRBV14 and J usage is TRBJ2-2; D remains unclear. CDR3 length equals 13 residues. Germline V gives CDR1 SGHDN, CDR2 FVKESK. V lost 2 bases to trimming and J lost 4 bases, with 5 bases between them. This CDR3 reads CASSQFLTGELFF. CDR3 DNA sequence: TGTGCCAGCAGCCAATTCCTCACCGGGGAGCTGTTTTTT.

The genes are TRBV14 and TRBJ2-1, with D possibly matching TRBD2 (6 bases). CDR3 length: 17 amino acids. Trimming took 4 bases from V and 4 from J, leaving 20 bases between them. Germline CDR1 and CDR2: SGHDN and FVKESK. CDR3 coding DNA: TGTGCCAGCAGCCGTGGCGGGGTTCACCCAAGTTACAATGAGCAGTTCTTC. Protein product: CASSRGGVHPSYNEQFF.

In this sample, this clone turned up a few times. The chain has TRBV7-9 and TRBJ1-4; D call uncertain. Germline lookup yields CDR1 SEHNR and CDR2 FQNEAQ (reference sequence). The CDR3 consists of 18 residues. V was shortened by 1 base and J by 2 bases, with 17 bases between the two germline ends. The chain's CDR3 is CASSLGRFPSRTNEKLFF. The CDR3 DNA follows: TGTGCCAGCAGCTTAGGGCGCTTCCCCTCGAGGACTAATGAAAAACTGTTTTTT.

In this sample, this clone turned up many times. The chain uses TRBV29-1 and TRBJ2-7; 10 positions match TRBD1. This CDR3 spans 13 amino acids. The ends lost 8 bases at V and 6 bases at J; junction bases unmatched: 10. The germline V gene has CDR1 SQVTM and CDR2 ANQGSEA. The CDR3, as DNA: TGCAGCACCACGGGACAGGGGCAAACCGAGCAGTACTTC. Its translation is CSTTGQGQTEQYF.

The chain carries TRBV4-3 and TRBJ1-2; TRBD1 is a possible D gene (5 bases). Per germline, CDR1 LGHNA and CDR2 YSLEER. The CDR3 consists of 14 residues. Trimming cost V 2 bases and J 3 bases, with 10 bases left between them. The CDR3 DNA sequence: TGCGCCAGCAGCCAACACGGCAGGGACTATGGCTACACCTTC. It specifies CASSQHGRDYGYTF.

This clone has a handful of counts. CDR3 sequence (DNA): TGTGCCAGCAGCCCCAGCACAGGGTACACTGAAGCTTTCTTT. This gives the protein CASSPSTGYTEAFF. The chain joins TRBV28 to TRBJ1-1; the D gene is possibly TRBD1 (6 bases). V lost 6 bases and J lost 3, with 14 bases in between. This CDR3 is 14 amino acids long. CDR1 and CDR2 from the germline V gene are MDHEN and SYDVKM.

The chain couples TRBV30 to TRBJ2-7; D remains ambiguous. V was shortened by 0 bases and J by 2 bases, with 5 bases between the two germline ends. Germline V lookup: CDR1 GTSNPN, CDR2 SVGIG (reference sequence). The CDR3 contains 12 residues. The CDR3 DNA sequence: TGTGCCTGGAGTGTTGACACCTACGAGCAGTACTTC. This encodes CAWSVDTYEQYF.

Only a few counts were recorded for this clone. This same CDR3 is encoded by further DNA sequences in the sample. The J gene is TRBJ1-5, the V gene TRBV11-2; a weak D match, TRBD1 (6 bases). Germline assignment: CDR1 SGHAT and CDR2 FQNNGV. Trimming stripped 5 bases from V and 6 bases from J, with 11 bases between. The CDR3 is 13 residues long. The CDR3 spells CASSAQGSQPQHF. The CDR3 coding sequence is TGTGCCAGCAGCGCACAGGGATCTCAGCCCCAGCATTTT.

This clone was counted a few times. The chain has TRBV5-1 and TRBJ1-1; D gene unclear. There are 14 residues in the CDR3. V lost 0 bases and J lost 1, with 7 bases in between. Germline V gene data show CDR1 as SGHRS and CDR2 as YFSETQ. The CDR3 is CASSLGQENTEAFF. The CDR3 region has the DNA TGCGCCAGCAGCTTGGGGCAGGAGAACACTGAAGCTTTCTTT.

This clone was counted only a few times. The chain links TRBV7-2 to TRBJ1-2, with TRBD1 matching 10 bases. The junction had 5 bases not matched to a gene; V was cut back by 3 bases and J by 4 bases. Germline CDR1 SGHTA, CDR2 FQGNSA. CDR3 size: 15 residues. Here the CDR3 DNA reads TGTGCCAGCAGCTTTAGACAGGGGGCGAGCTATGGCTACACCTTC. The encoded protein is CASSFRQGASYGYTF. Full variable domain (outside the CDR3, taken from reference TRBV7-2 and TRBJ1-2): GAGVSQSPSNKVTEKGKDVELRCDPISGHTALYWYRQSLGQGLEFLIYFQGNSAPDKSGLPSDRFSAERTGGSVSTLTIQRTQQEDSAVYLCASSFRQGASYGYTFGSGTRLTVV.

The CDR3 loop reads CASNQNTNEKLFF. The CDR3 coding sequence is TGTGCCAGCAACCAGAATACTAATGAAAAACTGTTTTTT. The J gene is TRBJ1-4, the V gene TRBV7-9; no clear D gene. The V end was cut by 7 bases, the J end by 2 bases, with 8 bases between. The CDR3 has 13 amino acids. Germline V gene lookup returns CDR1 SEHNR and CDR2 FQNEAQ (reference sequence). The full variable domain, in which reference TRBV7-9 and TRBJ1-4 provide the parts outside the CDR3, is DTGVSQNPRHKITKRGQNVTFRCDPISEHNRLYWYRQTLGQGPEFLTYFQNEAQLEKSRLLSDRFSAERPKGSFSTLEIQRTEQGDSAMYLCASNQNTNEKLFFGSGTQLSVL.

The gene calls are TRBV28 and TRBJ1-2; a weak D match, TRBD1 (5 bases). V lost 4 bases, J lost 1 base, and 19 bases lay in between. Germline CDR1 is MDHEN and CDR2 is SYDVKM. The CDR3 covers 17 residues. CDR3 sequence (DNA): TGTGCCAGCAGTTCCTCGATTAAGGGACTTATTAACTATGGCTACACCTTC. Amino acids: CASSSSIKGLINYGYTF.

This clone was counted between two and nine times. J is TRBJ2-5 and V is TRBV25-1; the D is unclear. Germline values: CDR1 MGHDK, CDR2 SYGVNS. The CDR3 is made up of 13 amino acids. V gave up 0 bases and J gave up 7 bases, with 9 bases separating them. The DNA for the CDR3 is TGTGCCAGCAGTGAATATTCTTCCAGGACCCAGTACTTC. Translating it yields CASSEYSSRTQYF.